Following are 3 T cell receptor beta chains from one sample sequenced in a study of OX40 agonist ivuxolimab in advanced cancers. Generated by immunoSEQ multiplex PCR, the TCRdb table keeps only in-frame clones and is missing some. The sample lists about 55,000 clones; around nine tenths were seen once. The sample consisted of CD4+ or CD8+ T cells sorted from blood, taken in a trial of the OX40 agonist ivuxolimab. The receptors shown here come from an adult with an advanced solid tumor such as melanoma, head and neck, liver or kidney cancer.

This chain connects TRBV6-8 to TRBJ1-1; possibly TRBD1 for D (6 bases). The germline V gene encodes CDR1 MNHGY and CDR2 SAAAGT. Trimming stripped 6 bases from V and 6 bases from J, with 17 bases between. The CDR3 spans 14 residues. CDR3 protein: CASRMSGAGSEAFF. CDR3 sequence (DNA): TGTGCCAGCAGAATGTCGGGGGCCGGCTCTGAAGCTTTCTTT.

This rearrangement joins TRBV6-4 to TRBJ2-4; 7 bases line up with TRBD2. This CDR3 has 18 residues. V was pared by 6 bases and J by 2 bases, with 16 bases of the junction left unmatched. Germline values: CDR1 MRHNA, CDR2 SNTAGT. The CDR3 coding sequence is TGTGCCAGCAGGGGGGGGGACTTAAGCCACCGAACCAAAAACATTCAGTACTTC. This sequence encodes CASRGGDLSHRTKNIQYF.

V is TRBV28 and J is TRBJ2-2; 7 positions match TRBD1. The CDR3 has 17 residues. Germline loops: CDR1 MDHEN, CDR2 SYDVKM. Germline trimming cut 4 bases from V and 0 bases from J; bases unmatched to any gene: 8. The CDR3 spells CASSYPDRFANTGELFF. CDR3 in DNA: TGTGCCAGCAGTTACCCGGACAGGTTCGCGAACACCGGGGAGCTGTTTTTT.